This T cell receptor beta chain was identified during a study of CD8 T cells in Susac syndrome. Study summary: Within the sequenced Susac syndrome patient group, five or six exhibited active disease and fewer than 10 were in remission. The study, taken as a whole, reports: The CD4+ T cell repertoires in Susac syndrome were not clonally expanded.

The CDR3 runs 15 residues. V was trimmed by 0 bases and J by 2 bases, leaving 10 bases between them. Germline loops: CDR1 MNHNY, CDR2 SVGAGI (reference sequence). In the case of this clonotype: Its antigen is unidentified.

Bulk CD8+ and CD4+ cells came from magnetic negative isolation; CD8+ TEMRA by FACS. Random hexamers were used to reverse transcribe 0.5 to 1 ug of RNA. An immunoSEQ multiplex PCR amplified TCR beta CDR3 over 54 Vbeta and 13 Jbeta. MiXCR was run by TCRdb on the immunoSEQ multiplex PCR reads, yielding one entry per CDR3 protein. The sample includes under 200,000 distinct CDR3 sequences, roughly 95% of them seen just once. The chain employs TRBV6-6 and TRBJ2-5; tentative D call: TRBD1 (6 bases). This clonotype was sampled from a human donor with Susac syndrome. The source material was CD4+ T cells from PBMCs. CDR3 coding DNA: TGTGCCAGCAGTTACTCCCGGCAGGGGCAAGAGACCCAGTACTTC. Its translation: CASSYSRQGQETQYF.